The present T cell receptor beta chain was sequenced within a study of glioma-infiltrating T cells after dendritic cell vaccination. Overall study context: Dendritic cell vaccine was injected intradermally three times, biweekly. Overall study findings and caveats: Patients with more pretreatment TILs had longer time to progression and survival.

The trim removed 1 base at V and 6 bases at J, leaving 7 bases unmatched. The CDR3 length is 15 residues. Germline V gives CDR1 SGHRS, CDR2 YFSETQ. On this clone: Its specificity is not known.

Patients had residual fresh-frozen tumor tissue and more than two years of survival data. No glioblastoma patient carried an isocitrate dehydrogenase mutation. Clones were read by immunoSEQ multiplex PCR, and TCRdb kept only the in-frame ones, dropping some. The sample includes approximately 84,000 clones, about nine tenths of them seen just once. The source is a human donor with glioblastoma. The V call is TRBV5-1, the J call TRBJ2-7; TRBD2 aligns across 10 bases. This material consisted of blood, taken before dendritic cell vaccination. This CDR3 is CASSLMSSGSSEQYF. The CDR3 DNA reads TGCGCCAGCAGCTTGATGTCTAGCGGGAGTTCCGAGCAGTACTTC.